The 13 T cell receptor beta chains below were found in one sample sequenced in a study of T cell responses to AZD1222 COVID-19 vaccine (dated by TCRdb to about 2021). Libraries were prepared through the immunoSEQ multiplex PCR assay. Imported from immuneACCESS, the table was reduced by TCRdb to in-frame sequences with V and J called. These copies leave out some clones; in studies compared against another copy, an unresolved V gene accounts for under half, and the cause of the remainder is not known. Recorded for this sample are about 110,000 clones; just over 90% of them occurred a single time. 5% to 7.5% of the sample is held by the ten biggest clonotypes. The label giving this sample's time point can be read as: about 28 days (+/-7) after the second vaccine dose. The source material was peripheral blood, sampled 28 days after the second AZD1222 dose. The receptor set was obtained from an adult who received the AZD1222 COVID-19 vaccine.

The rearrangement links TRBV21-1 to TRBJ2-7; the table's D call TRBD2 went unverified against the DNA. TRBV21-1 is described as a pseudogene. This CDR3 region has 15 residues. The CDR3 spells CASSRAGLAGYEQYF. For the CDR3, the DNA is TGTGCCAGCAGCAGGGCGGGACTAGCGGGCTACGAGCAGTACTTC.

The CDR3 region is CASSLGGIINQPQHF. The CDR3 DNA is TGTGCCAGCAGCTTAGGAGGTATAATTAATCAGCCCCAGCATTTT. V usage is TRBV7-8 and J usage is TRBJ1-5; D remains ambiguous. Germline CDR1 reads SGHVS; CDR2 reads FQNEAQ. The CDR3 has 15 amino acids. V gave up 1 base and J gave up 4 bases, with 11 bases separating them.

The V and J genes are TRBV30 and TRBJ1-6; possible D gene TRBD1, 6 bases. This CDR3 contains 14 residues. The germline V gene encodes CDR1 GTSNPN and CDR2 SVGIG (reference sequence). Between the trimmed V and J ends, which lost 3 bases and 9 bases, there was a span of 15 bases. CDR3 protein: CAWRGHPAGSPLHF. DNA for the CDR3: TGTGCCTGGAGGGGACACCCCGCTGGTTCACCCCTCCACTTT.

This chain joins TRBV5-1 and TRBJ2-7, with unresolved D. The V gene's germline CDR1 is SGHRS and CDR2 YFSETQ. Trimming took 0 bases from V and 0 from J, leaving 7 bases between them. This CDR3 spans 14 amino acids. The CDR3, as DNA: TGCGCCAGCAGCTTGGAAGGCAGCTCCTACGAGCAGTACTTC. Translated: CASSLEGSSYEQYF.

V usage is TRBV6-5 and J usage is TRBJ1-3, with D possibly being TRBD1 (5 bases). The CDR3 covers 14 residues. Trimming took 5 bases from V and 0 from J, leaving 8 bases between them. CDR1 and CDR2 from the germline V gene are MNHEY and SVGAGI. The CDR3 DNA sequence: TGTGCCAGCAGTATGGGACCCTCTGGAAACACCATATATTTT. Protein sequence: CASSMGPSGNTIYF.

The rearrangement links TRBV5-1 to TRBJ2-5; D not resolved. Germline lookup yields CDR1 SGHRS and CDR2 YFSETQ. The CDR3 spans 12 residues. Trimming took 3 bases from V and 5 from J, leaving 8 bases between them. The CDR3 here is CASSSLRETQYF. CDR3 sequence (DNA): TGCGCCAGCAGCTCCTTAAGGGAGACCCAGTACTTC.

V and J are TRBV27 and TRBJ2-2; D unresolved. The CDR3 contains 12 residues. The germline CDR1 and CDR2 sequences are MNHEY and SMNVEV (reference sequence). V lost 6 bases and J 7 bases, leaving 9 bases between the germline ends. CDR3 region: CASSYPGGELFF. The DNA for the CDR3 is TGTGCCAGCAGCTACCCTGGCGGGGAGCTGTTTTTT.

V and J are TRBV6-2 or TRBV6-3 and TRBJ2-2, with 7 nucleotides matching TRBD2. There are 16 residues in the CDR3. Trimming took 5 bases from V and 9 from J; bases not matched to a gene: 15. CDR1 is MNHEY, CDR2 SVGEGT, per germline. DNA for the CDR3: TGTGCCAGCAGTCACGAGCGGGGTGCGCACCCGCGGGAGCTGTTTTTT. Translated, it gives CASSHERGAHPRELFF.

The CDR3 nucleotides read TGTGCCAGCAGCTTATTAGCGGGGGGAGGGTTCCACAATGAGCAGTTCTTC. It codes for CASSLLAGGGFHNEQFF. The chain links TRBV7-6 to TRBJ2-1, with 10 bases matching TRBD2. CDR3 length: 17 residues. Germline V gives CDR1 SGHVS, CDR2 FNYEAQ. The V segment lost 2 bases and the J segment 5 bases; nucleotides outside the gene matches: 9.

This clone appeared once. The CDR3 sequence is CASSVRSDEQYF. The CDR3 nucleotides read TGTGCCAGCAGCGTCCGTAGTGACGAGCAGTACTTC. The chain is built from TRBV7-8 and TRBJ2-7; D uncertain. The CDR3 contains 12 residues. Germline V lookup: CDR1 SGHVS, CDR2 FQNEAQ. V lost 5 bases, J lost 5 bases, and 10 bases lay in between. The full variable domain, its missing parts supplied by reference TRBV7-8 and TRBJ2-7, is GAGVSQSPRYKVAKRGQDVALRCDPISGHVSLFWYQQALGQGPEFLTYFQNEAQLDKSGLPSDRFFAERPEGSVSTLKIQRTQQEDSAVYLCASSVRSDEQYFGPGTRLTVT.

This clone was observed a single time. The chain recombines TRBV6-5 with TRBJ1-1; D is perhaps TRBD1 (5 bases). Between the trimmed V and J ends, which lost 7 bases and 1 base, there was a span of 13 bases. Per the germline V gene, CDR1 is MNHEY and CDR2 is SVGAGI. The CDR3 runs to 14 residues. This CDR3 reads CASTLDSTNTEAFF. Here the CDR3 DNA reads TGTGCCAGCACGTTAGACAGCACGAACACTGAAGCTTTCTTT.

The V call is TRBV6-5, the J call TRBJ1-5; TRBD1 is a possible D gene (6 bases). The CDR3 is 15 residues long. Germline V CDR1 and CDR2: MNHEY, SVGAGI. The germline V and J ends were trimmed by 7 bases and 5 bases, with 18 bases remaining between them. CDR3 amino acids: CASNEGGPPYQPQHF. CDR3 DNA: TGTGCCAGCAACGAAGGGGGGCCACCCTATCAGCCCCAGCATTTT.

This clone was detected a few times. CDR3 protein: CASSDFRAGGTEAFF. CDR3 sequence (DNA): TGTGCCAGCAGTGACTTTCGGGCAGGGGGCACTGAAGCTTTCTTT. This sequence joins TRBV2 and TRBJ1-1, with 7 bases that match TRBD1. Per the germline V gene, CDR1 is SNHLY and CDR2 is FYNNEI. The V gene end was trimmed by 3 bases and the J gene end by 4 bases; junction bases not matched to a gene: 8. The CDR3 runs 15 residues.